A selection of T cell receptor beta chains follows, all from one sample in a study of OX40 agonist ivuxolimab in advanced cancers. TCRdb's table, derived via immunoSEQ multiplex PCR, lists solely in-frame clones and lacks some. Here the sample spans about 27,000 clones, 80% to 85% being singletons. The material was CD4+ or CD8+ T cells sorted from blood, obtained in a trial of the OX40 agonist ivuxolimab. These receptors were taken from an adult with an advanced solid tumor such as melanoma, head and neck, liver or kidney cancer. Both conserved end residues are part of each CDR3. Each record gives: CDR3 protein, CDR3 DNA, V gene, clone size, J gene, D gene. D genes are given only for firm matches. Not every row has a clone size; where given, it reads once, few, many or a size class.

CDR3 protein: CAWSVLAGGPNEQFF; CDR3 DNA: TGTGCCTGGAGTGTACTAGCGGGAGGGCCCAATGAGCAGTTCTTC; V gene: TRBV30; clone size: -; J gene: TRBJ2-1; D gene: TRBD2
CDR3 protein: CASSLSLAQFKQYF; CDR3 DNA: TGTGCCAGCAGCCTCAGTTTAGCCCAATTTAAGCAGTACTTC; V gene: TRBV11-3; clone size: -; J gene: TRBJ2-7; D gene: -
CDR3 protein: CASSQSTGGTEAFF; CDR3 DNA: TGTGCCAGCAGCCAATCAACAGGGGGAACTGAAGCTTTCTTT; V gene: TRBV16; clone size: -; J gene: TRBJ1-1; D gene: TRBD1
CDR3 protein: CASSQDRLAGGFGGLYEQYF; CDR3 DNA: TGCGCCAGCAGCCAAGATCGGCTAGCGGGAGGGTTTGGGGGTCTCTACGAGCAGTACTTC; V gene: TRBV4-1; clone size: -; J gene: TRBJ2-7; D gene: TRBD2
CDR3 protein: CASSYGSGFTEAFF; CDR3 DNA: TGTGCCAGCAGTTACGGGTCGGGGTTCACTGAAGCTTTCTTT; V gene: TRBV6-5; clone size: -; J gene: TRBJ1-1; D gene: -
CDR3 protein: CASSLTGGTEAFF; CDR3 DNA: TGTGCCAGCAGTTTAACAGGGGGAACTGAAGCTTTCTTT; V gene: TRBV27; clone size: -; J gene: TRBJ1-1; D gene: TRBD1
CDR3 protein: CASEDYGYTF; CDR3 DNA: TGTGCCAGCGAGGACTATGGCTACACCTTC; V gene: TRBV6-5; clone size: -; J gene: TRBJ1-2; D gene: -
CDR3 protein: CASSGGTGGNTEAFF; CDR3 DNA: TGCGCCAGCAGCGGCGGGACAGGGGGGAACACTGAAGCTTTCTTT; V gene: TRBV5-1; clone size: once; J gene: TRBJ1-1; D gene: TRBD1
CDR3 protein: CASEAQETQYF; CDR3 DNA: TGTGCCAGCGAGGCACAAGAGACCCAGTACTTC; V gene: TRBV7-9; clone size: -; J gene: TRBJ2-5; D gene: -
CDR3 protein: CASSQGPRGSYTGELFF; CDR3 DNA: TGCGCCAGCAGCCAAGGACCTCGAGGGAGTTACACCGGGGAGCTGTTTTTT; V gene: TRBV4-1; clone size: once; J gene: TRBJ2-2; D gene: -
CDR3 protein: CASSQLDRWLTEAFF; CDR3 DNA: TGTGCCAGCAGTCAATTGGACAGGTGGTTAACTGAAGCTTTCTTT; V gene: TRBV6-5; clone size: few; J gene: TRBJ1-1; D gene: TRBD1
CDR3 protein: CSVWGTSGRMADTQYF; CDR3 DNA: TGCAGCGTTTGGGGGACTAGCGGGAGAATGGCAGATACGCAGTATTTT; V gene: TRBV29-1; clone size: -; J gene: TRBJ2-3; D gene: TRBD2
CDR3 protein: CASSWGQAYEQYF; CDR3 DNA: TGTGCCAGCAGCTGGGGACAAGCCTACGAGCAGTACTTC; V gene: TRBV11-2; clone size: few; J gene: TRBJ2-7; D gene: -
CDR3 protein: CSAPSGLEQYF; CDR3 DNA: TGCAGTGCCCCTTCGGGCCTAGAGCAGTACTTC; V gene: TRBV20-1; clone size: -; J gene: TRBJ2-7; D gene: -
CDR3 protein: CASSLLGWEAAGELFF; CDR3 DNA: TGTGCCAGCAGCCTTTTAGGGTGGGAGGCCGCCGGGGAGCTGTTTTTT; V gene: TRBV11-2; clone size: few; J gene: TRBJ2-2; D gene: -
CDR3 protein: CASSLAGLNTEAFF; CDR3 DNA: TGTGCCAGCAGCTTAGCGGGCTTGAACACTGAAGCTTTCTTT; V gene: TRBV7-9; clone size: once; J gene: TRBJ1-1; D gene: -
CDR3 protein: CASSPKDRLYSYEQYF; CDR3 DNA: TGTGCCAGCAGCCCCAAAGACAGACTGTACTCCTACGAGCAGTACTTC; V gene: TRBV13; clone size: -; J gene: TRBJ2-7; D gene: -
CDR3 protein: CASTDLKDSRYEQYF; CDR3 DNA: TGTGCCAGCACCGACCTGAAGGACTCCCGCTACGAGCAGTACTTC; V gene: TRBV2; clone size: -; J gene: TRBJ2-7; D gene: -
CDR3 protein: CASSLLAGIPGQPQHF; CDR3 DNA: TGCGCCAGCAGCCTCCTGGCAGGGATCCCAGGTCAGCCCCAGCATTTT; V gene: TRBV4-1; clone size: -; J gene: TRBJ1-5; D gene: -
CDR3 protein: CASSQDAGPYEQYF; CDR3 DNA: TGCGCCAGCAGCCAAGACGCCGGTCCCTACGAGCAGTACTTC; V gene: TRBV4-1; clone size: -; J gene: TRBJ2-7; D gene: -
CDR3 protein: CASSSTGLAGKETQYF; CDR3 DNA: TGTGCCAGCAGCTCCACGGGGCTAGCGGGAAAAGAGACCCAGTACTTC; V gene: TRBV11-3; clone size: -; J gene: TRBJ2-5; D gene: TRBD2
CDR3 protein: CASNPGGAGRTDTQYF; CDR3 DNA: TGTGCCAGCAACCCCGGGGGAGCGGGGCGCACAGATACGCAGTATTTT; V gene: TRBV13; clone size: -; J gene: TRBJ2-3; D gene: TRBD2
CDR3 protein: CASSPEGGDNEKLFF; CDR3 DNA: TGTGCCAGCAGCCCAGAGGGGGGGGATAATGAAAAACTGTTTTTT; V gene: TRBV9; clone size: medium-sized; J gene: TRBJ1-4; D gene: -
CDR3 protein: CAISESGTSQETQYF; CDR3 DNA: TGTGCCATCAGTGAGAGCGGGACATCTCAAGAGACCCAGTACTTC; V gene: TRBV10-3; clone size: once; J gene: TRBJ2-5; D gene: -
CDR3 protein: CASSVVPSGSGSTDTQYF; CDR3 DNA: TGTGCCAGCAGCGTAGTTCCTAGCGGGAGTGGGAGCACAGATACGCAGTATTTT; V gene: TRBV9; clone size: -; J gene: TRBJ2-3; D gene: TRBD2
CDR3 protein: CASSLSPWEETQYF; CDR3 DNA: TGTGCCAGCAGCTTAAGCCCTTGGGAAGAGACCCAGTACTTC; V gene: TRBV5-5; clone size: -; J gene: TRBJ2-5; D gene: -
CDR3 protein: CASSMTVNTEAFF; CDR3 DNA: TGTGCCAGCAGCATGACAGTGAACACTGAAGCTTTCTTT; V gene: TRBV9; clone size: -; J gene: TRBJ1-1; D gene: -
CDR3 protein: CASSVGHAYEQYF; CDR3 DNA: TGTGCCAGCAGCGTTGGACATGCCTACGAGCAGTACTTC; V gene: TRBV11-1; clone size: few; J gene: TRBJ2-7; D gene: -
CDR3 protein: CASSPPGSGGGWTQYF; CDR3 DNA: TGTGCCAGCAGCCCGCCGGGTAGCGGGGGGGGGTGGACCCAGTACTTC; V gene: TRBV7-8; clone size: large; J gene: TRBJ2-5; D gene: TRBD2
CDR3 protein: CAISESLGIGSNQPQHF; CDR3 DNA: TGTGCCATCAGTGAGTCGTTGGGGATAGGGAGCAATCAGCCCCAGCATTTT; V gene: TRBV10-3; clone size: -; J gene: TRBJ1-5; D gene: -
CDR3 protein: CASSLGLEDTQYF; CDR3 DNA: TGTGCCAGCAGCTTAGGTCTGGAGGATACGCAGTATTTT; V gene: TRBV7-9; clone size: -; J gene: TRBJ2-3; D gene: -
CDR3 protein: CASSDLGQANSPLHF; CDR3 DNA: TGTGCCAGCAGTGACTTGGGACAGGCGAATTCACCCCTCCACTTT; V gene: TRBV6-6; clone size: once; J gene: TRBJ1-6; D gene: TRBD1
CDR3 protein: CASSEVGVPKAGELFF; CDR3 DNA: TGTGCCAGCAGTGAAGTTGGGGTACCCAAGGCCGGGGAGCTGTTTTTT; V gene: TRBV2; clone size: -; J gene: TRBJ2-2; D gene: -
CDR3 protein: CASSVGGGGAYTQYF; CDR3 DNA: TGTGCCAGCAGCGTAGGCGGCGGGGGGGCATATACGCAGTATTTT; V gene: TRBV9; clone size: -; J gene: TRBJ2-3; D gene: TRBD2
CDR3 protein: CASSLIREQGDTEAFF; CDR3 DNA: TGTGCCAGCAGCTTAATCCGGGAACAAGGTGACACTGAAGCTTTCTTT; V gene: TRBV7-3; clone size: few; J gene: TRBJ1-1; D gene: -
CDR3 protein: CASSIGTNTEAFF; CDR3 DNA: TGTGCCAGCAGCATTGGGACGAACACTGAAGCTTTCTTT; V gene: TRBV28; clone size: -; J gene: TRBJ1-1; D gene: -
CDR3 protein: CASSPQSGPSYEQYF; CDR3 DNA: TGTGCCAGCAGCCCACAATCAGGGCCCTCCTACGAGCAGTACTTC; V gene: TRBV9; clone size: -; J gene: TRBJ2-7; D gene: -
CDR3 protein: CASSVGLAGVRETQYF; CDR3 DNA: TGTGCCAGCAGCGTGGGACTAGCGGGAGTAAGGGAGACCCAGTACTTC; V gene: TRBV9; clone size: -; J gene: TRBJ2-5; D gene: TRBD2
CDR3 protein: CASALLSGRNTDTQYF; CDR3 DNA: TGCGCCAGCGCATTGCTAAGCGGGAGGAACACAGATACGCAGTATTTT; V gene: TRBV5-1; clone size: -; J gene: TRBJ2-3; D gene: TRBD2
CDR3 protein: CASSFAGGAYNEQFF; CDR3 DNA: TGTGCCAGCAGTTTCGCGGGGGGCGCTTACAATGAGCAGTTCTTC; V gene: TRBV27; clone size: -; J gene: TRBJ2-1; D gene: TRBD2